Below, 14 T cell receptor beta chains from the same sample are listed, as sequenced in a study of somatic mutations in cytotoxic T cells in rheumatoid arthritis. The method was immunoSEQ multiplex PCR; TCRdb's version includes in-frame clones alone and lacks a portion of them. Of tens of thousands of clones in the sample, 85% to 90% were seen once. Material: CD8+ T cells sorted from blood. The receptors shown here come from an adult with rheumatoid arthritis.

This rearrangement joins TRBV4-1 to TRBJ1-1; D call uncertain. Germline loops: CDR1 MGHRA, CDR2 YSYEKL. There are 12 residues in the CDR3. Trimming pared 0 bases from V and 4 bases from J, leaving 3 bases between. CDR3 sequence: CASSQETTEAFF. In DNA, the CDR3 is TGCGCCAGCAGCCAAGAAACCACTGAAGCTTTCTTT.

The rearrangement uses TRBV19 and TRBJ1-2; TRBD1 matches at 8 bases. Germline CDR1 LNHDA, CDR2 SQIVND (reference sequence). The CDR3 is made up of 14 amino acids. Trimming cost V 8 bases and J 4 bases; bases outside gene matches: 9. The CDR3 sequence: CASLAGTGSYGYTF. The CDR3 coding sequence is TGTGCCAGTTTAGCCGGGACAGGCTCCTATGGCTACACCTTC.

This chain connects TRBV4-2 to TRBJ2-7, with D possibly matching TRBD2 (5 bases). V was clipped by 1 base and J by 6 bases, with 10 bases between them. Germline CDR1 LGHNA, CDR2 YNFKEQ. The CDR3 is made up of 13 amino acids. The CDR3 region has the DNA TGTGCCAGCAGCCAAGGTCTAGCTGGCGAGCAGTACTTC. Protein sequence: CASSQGLAGEQYF.

The J gene is TRBJ2-1, the V gene TRBV27; D unclear. Trimming cost V 6 bases and J 0 bases, with 18 bases left between them. The CDR3 is 17 amino acids. CDR1 is MNHEY and CDR2 is SMNVEV in the germline V gene (reference sequence). The CDR3 is CASSPPPYSSSYNEQFF. DNA for the CDR3: TGTGCCAGCAGCCCACCCCCCTATTCCAGCTCCTACAATGAGCAGTTCTTC.

The CDR3 protein is CASSLISEGGTEAFF. CDR3 in DNA: TGTGCCAGCAGTTTAATATCGGAGGGAGGCACTGAAGCTTTCTTT. The gene calls are TRBV27 and TRBJ1-1; D is uncertain. V dropped 2 bases and J dropped 4 bases, with 14 bases sitting between them. Germline CDR1 MNHEY, CDR2 SMNVEV (reference sequence). The CDR3 is 15 amino acids.

This clone has just one count. The V gene is TRBV6-5, the J gene TRBJ2-3; a possible D gene is TRBD2 (5 bases). CDR1 is MNHEY and CDR2 is SVGAGI in the germline V gene. The V end was cut by 6 bases, the J end by 2 bases, with 12 bases between. The CDR3 spans 14 residues. The CDR3 protein is CASSRWTPTDTQYF. The DNA of the CDR3 is TGTGCCAGCAGCCGCTGGACTCCCACAGATACGCAGTATTTT.

The count of this clone is one. This chain uses TRBV2 with TRBJ2-1, with D uncertain. Germline-derived CDR1 and CDR2 are SNHLY and FYNNEI. Trimming removed 7 bases from V and 1 base from J, with 5 bases in between. This CDR3 is built from 12 residues. The CDR3, as DNA: TGTGCCAGCAAGGATTCCTACAATGAGCAGTTCTTC. This codes for CASKDSYNEQFF.

Worth noting for this clone: The same CDR3 arises from other DNA sequences in this sample as well. CDR3 sequence: CASSLGGQGAYEQYF. CDR3 DNA: TGTGCCAGCAGCTTAGGTGGCCAGGGGGCGTACGAGCAGTACTTC. This rearrangement joins TRBV7-9 to TRBJ2-7, with 8 bases aligning to TRBD1. Trimming cost V 1 base and J 4 bases; bases outside gene matches: 6. CDR1 SEHNR and CDR2 FQNEAQ come from the germline V gene (reference sequence). This CDR3 region has 15 residues. The full variable domain, with the rest looked up from reference TRBV7-9 and TRBJ2-7, is DTGVSQNPRHKITKRGQNVTFRCDPISEHNRLYWYRQTLGQGPEFLTYFQNEAQLEKSRLLSDRFSAERPKGSFSTLEIQRTEQGDSAMYLCASSLGGQGAYEQYFGPGTRLTVT.

The J gene is TRBJ2-7, the V gene TRBV7-2, with 7 nucleotides matching TRBD1. Germline values: CDR1 SGHTA, CDR2 FQGNSA. The CDR3 is 15 residues long. The trim removed 1 base at V and 7 bases at J, leaving 10 bases unmatched. This CDR3 is CASSLVERGRDEQYF. CDR3 DNA: TGTGCCAGCAGCTTAGTAGAAAGGGGGCGAGATGAGCAGTACTTC.

CDR3 residues: CASSITSGGNNEQFF. In DNA form, the CDR3 reads TGTGCCAGTAGTATAACTAGCGGGGGTAACAATGAGCAGTTCTTC. The chain links TRBV19 to TRBJ2-1; 11 nucleotides line up with TRBD2. The CDR3 consists of 15 residues. Germline V gene lookup returns CDR1 LNHDA and CDR2 SQIVND (reference sequence). The J segment lost 5 bases and the V segment lost 2 bases, leaving 2 bases of the junction unmatched. Using reference TRBV19 and TRBJ2-1 for the parts outside the CDR3, the full variable domain is DGGITQSPKYLFRKEGQNVTLSCEQNLNHDAMYWYRQDPGQGLRLIYYSQIVNDFQKGDIAEGYSVSREKKESFPLTVTSAQKNPTAFYLCASSITSGGNNEQFFGPGTRLTVL.

The J gene is TRBJ1-2, the V gene TRBV11-2; D not resolved. Trimming cost V 3 bases and J 0 bases, with 5 bases left between them. This CDR3 comprises 13 residues. Looked up from germline, CDR1 is SGHAT and CDR2 is FQNNGV. The CDR3 bases are TGTGCCAGCAGCTTTGGATCTAACTATGGCTACACCTTC. Protein sequence: CASSFGSNYGYTF. Full variable domain (missing parts from reference TRBV11-2 and TRBJ1-2): EAGVAQSPRYKIIEKRQSVAFWCNPISGHATLYWYQQILGQGPKLLIQFQNNGVVDDSQLPKDRFSAERLKGVDSTLKIQPAKLEDSAVYLCASSFGSNYGYTFGSGTRLTVV.

This chain links TRBV27 with TRBJ2-7, with TRBD2 matching 15 bases. Per germline, CDR1 MNHEY and CDR2 SMNVEV (reference sequence). Germline trimming cut 4 bases from V and 2 bases from J; bases unmatched to any gene: 3. CDR3 size: 16 residues. The CDR3: CASSSWTSGGAYEQYF. The CDR3 DNA reads as TGTGCCAGCAGTTCGTGGACTAGCGGGGGGGCCTACGAGCAGTACTTC.

This clone has only one observation. V and J are TRBV7-6 and TRBJ2-3; 10 positions match TRBD2. CDR1 SGHVS and CDR2 FNYEAQ come from the germline V gene. CDR3 length equals 18 residues. V lost 5 bases, J lost 5 bases, and 16 bases stayed unmatched. CDR3 sequence: CASSRPAGTSDMRDTQYF. The CDR3 bases are TGTGCCAGCAGCCGGCCGGCCGGGACTAGCGACATGCGAGATACGCAGTATTTT.

The chain joins TRBV9 to TRBJ2-7; 7 bases agree with TRBD2. J was trimmed by 0 bases and V by 1 base; bases with no gene match: 4. The germline V gene has CDR1 SGDLS and CDR2 YYNGEE. The CDR3 has 15 residues. CDR3 region: CASSVSGTDSYEQYF. CDR3 DNA sequence: TGTGCCAGCAGCGTAAGCGGGACCGACTCCTACGAGCAGTACTTC.